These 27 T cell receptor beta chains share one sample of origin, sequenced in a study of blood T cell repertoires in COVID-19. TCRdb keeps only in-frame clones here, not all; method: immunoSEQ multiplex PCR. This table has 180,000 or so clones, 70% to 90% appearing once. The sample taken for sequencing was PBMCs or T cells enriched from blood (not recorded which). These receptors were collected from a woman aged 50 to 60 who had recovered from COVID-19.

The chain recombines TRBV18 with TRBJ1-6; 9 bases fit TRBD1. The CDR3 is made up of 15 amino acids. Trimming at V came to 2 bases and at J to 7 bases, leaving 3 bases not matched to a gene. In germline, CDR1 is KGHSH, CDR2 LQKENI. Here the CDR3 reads CASSPKDRGNSPLHF. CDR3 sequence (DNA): TGTGCCAGCTCACCAAAGGACAGGGGAAATTCACCCCTCCACTTT.

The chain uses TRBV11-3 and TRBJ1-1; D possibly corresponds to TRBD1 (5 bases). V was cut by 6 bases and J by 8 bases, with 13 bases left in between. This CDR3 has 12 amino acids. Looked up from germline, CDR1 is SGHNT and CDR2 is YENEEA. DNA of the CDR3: TGTGCCAGCAGGGCGGACACTCTCGAAGCTTTCTTT. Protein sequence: CASRADTLEAFF.

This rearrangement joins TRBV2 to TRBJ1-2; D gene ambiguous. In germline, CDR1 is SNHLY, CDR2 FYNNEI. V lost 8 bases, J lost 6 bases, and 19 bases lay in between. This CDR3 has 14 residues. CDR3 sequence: CASLYDITLDGYTF. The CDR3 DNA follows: TGTGCCAGCTTGTATGATATCACTCTGGATGGCTACACCTTC.

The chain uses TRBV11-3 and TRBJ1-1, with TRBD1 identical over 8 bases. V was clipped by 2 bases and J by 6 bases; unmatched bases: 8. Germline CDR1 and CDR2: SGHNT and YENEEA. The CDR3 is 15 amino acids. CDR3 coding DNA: TGTGCCAGCAGCTTATCCGGGGACAGGTTTGCTGAAGCTTTCTTT. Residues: CASSLSGDRFAEAFF.

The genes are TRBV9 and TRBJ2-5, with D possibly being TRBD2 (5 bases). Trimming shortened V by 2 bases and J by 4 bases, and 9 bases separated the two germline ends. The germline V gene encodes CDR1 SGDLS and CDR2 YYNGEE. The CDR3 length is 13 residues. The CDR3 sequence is CASSVRAAETQYF. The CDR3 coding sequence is TGTGCCAGCAGCGTGAGGGCAGCAGAGACCCAGTACTTC.

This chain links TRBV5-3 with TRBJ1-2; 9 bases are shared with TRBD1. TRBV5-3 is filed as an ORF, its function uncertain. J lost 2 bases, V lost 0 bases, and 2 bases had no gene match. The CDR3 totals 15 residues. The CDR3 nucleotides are TGTGCCAGAAGCTTGGCAGGACAGGGGAACTATGGCTACACCTTC. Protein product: CARSLAGQGNYGYTF.

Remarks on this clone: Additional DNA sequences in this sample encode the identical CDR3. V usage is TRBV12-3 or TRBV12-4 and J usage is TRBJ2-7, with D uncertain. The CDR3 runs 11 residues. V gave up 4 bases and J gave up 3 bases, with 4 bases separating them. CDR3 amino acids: CASSSGYEQYV. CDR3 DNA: TGTGCCAGCAGTTCCGGCTACGAGCAGTACGTC.

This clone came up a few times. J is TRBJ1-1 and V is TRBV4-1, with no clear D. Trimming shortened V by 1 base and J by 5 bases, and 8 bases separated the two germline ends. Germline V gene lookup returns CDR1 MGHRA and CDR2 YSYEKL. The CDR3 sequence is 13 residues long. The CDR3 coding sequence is TGCGCCAGCAGCCAAGCAGGAAATACTGAAGCTTTCTTT. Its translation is CASSQAGNTEAFF.

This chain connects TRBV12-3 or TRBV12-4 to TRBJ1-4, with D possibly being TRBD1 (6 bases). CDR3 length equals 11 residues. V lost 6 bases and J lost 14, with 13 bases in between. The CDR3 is CASSLGQRLFF. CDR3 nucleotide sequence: TGTGCCAGCAGCCTAGGACAGCGCCTGTTTTTT.

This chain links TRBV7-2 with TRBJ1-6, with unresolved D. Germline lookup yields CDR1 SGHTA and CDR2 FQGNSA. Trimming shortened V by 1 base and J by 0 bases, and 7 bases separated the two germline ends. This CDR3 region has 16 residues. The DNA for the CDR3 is TGTGCCAGCAGCTTAGGCAGTCTCTCCTATAATTCACCCCTCCACTTT. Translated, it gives CASSLGSLSYNSPLHF.

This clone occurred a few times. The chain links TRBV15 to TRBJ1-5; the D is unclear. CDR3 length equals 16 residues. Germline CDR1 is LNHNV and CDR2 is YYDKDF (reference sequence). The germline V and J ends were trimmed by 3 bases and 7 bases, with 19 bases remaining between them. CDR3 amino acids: CATSRPGEGRVQPQHF. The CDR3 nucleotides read TGTGCCACCAGCAGGCCTGGGGAAGGGAGAGTGCAGCCCCAGCATTTT.

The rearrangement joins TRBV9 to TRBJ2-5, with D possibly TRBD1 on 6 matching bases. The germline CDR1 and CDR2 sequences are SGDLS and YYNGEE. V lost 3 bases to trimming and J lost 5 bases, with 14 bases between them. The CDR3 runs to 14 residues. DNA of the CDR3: TGTGCCAGCAGCGCCGGGACAACGGGGGAGACCCAGTACTTC. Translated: CASSAGTTGETQYF. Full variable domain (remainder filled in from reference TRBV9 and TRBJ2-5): DSGVTQTPKHLITATGQRVTLRCSPRSGDLSVYWYQQSLDQGLQFLIQYYNGEERAKGNILERFSAQQFPDLHSELNLSSLELGDSALYFCASSAGTTGETQYFGPGTRLLVL.

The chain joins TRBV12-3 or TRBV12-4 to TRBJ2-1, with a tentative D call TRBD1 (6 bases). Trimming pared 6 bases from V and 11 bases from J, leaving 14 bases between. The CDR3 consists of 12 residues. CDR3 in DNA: TGTGCCAGCAGCCCAACAGGGATTCAGCAGTTCTTC. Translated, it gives CASSPTGIQQFF.

The DNA for the CDR3 is TGTGCCAGCTCACCGGGCAGTACAACCGGGGAGCTGTTTTTT. This sequence encodes CASSPGSTTGELFF. The V call is TRBV18, the J call TRBJ2-2; D ambiguous. The germline V and J ends were trimmed by 3 bases and 5 bases, with 10 bases remaining between them. The CDR3 contains 14 residues. Germline CDR1 and CDR2: KGHSH and LQKENI. Full variable domain (outside the CDR3, taken from reference TRBV18 and TRBJ2-2): NAGVMQNPRHLVRRRGQEARLRCSPMKGHSHVYWYRQLPEEGLKFMVYLQKENIIDESGMPKERFSAEFPKEGPSILRIQQVVRGDSAAYFCASSPGSTTGELFFGEGSRLTVL.

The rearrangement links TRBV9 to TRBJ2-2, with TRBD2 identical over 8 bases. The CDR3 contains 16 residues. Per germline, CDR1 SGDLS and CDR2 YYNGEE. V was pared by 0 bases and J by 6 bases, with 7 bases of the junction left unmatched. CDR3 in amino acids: CASSVASGGPSGELFF. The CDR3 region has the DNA TGTGCCAGCAGCGTAGCTTCGGGGGGGCCATCCGGGGAGCTGTTTTTT.

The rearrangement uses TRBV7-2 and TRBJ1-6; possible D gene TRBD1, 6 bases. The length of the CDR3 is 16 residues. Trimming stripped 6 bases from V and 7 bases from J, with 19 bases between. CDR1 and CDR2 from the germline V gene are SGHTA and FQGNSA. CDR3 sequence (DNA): TGTGCCAGCAGTTGGCGCCCCGGACAGAGGAATTCACCCCTCCACTTT. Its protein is CASSWRPGQRNSPLHF.

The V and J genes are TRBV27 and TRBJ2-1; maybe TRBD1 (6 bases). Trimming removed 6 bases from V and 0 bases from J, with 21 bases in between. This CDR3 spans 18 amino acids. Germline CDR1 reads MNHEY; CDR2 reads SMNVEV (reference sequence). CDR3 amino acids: CASRSHPDRQVSYNEQFF. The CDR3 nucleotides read TGTGCCAGCAGATCCCACCCCGACAGGCAGGTCTCCTACAATGAGCAGTTCTTC.

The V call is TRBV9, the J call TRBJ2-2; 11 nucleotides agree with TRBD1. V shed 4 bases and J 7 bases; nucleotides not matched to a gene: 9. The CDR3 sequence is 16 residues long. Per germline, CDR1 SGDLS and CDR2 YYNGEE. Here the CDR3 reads CASSIWGQGVSGELFF. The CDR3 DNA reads TGTGCCAGCAGCATTTGGGGACAGGGGGTAAGCGGGGAGCTGTTTTTT.

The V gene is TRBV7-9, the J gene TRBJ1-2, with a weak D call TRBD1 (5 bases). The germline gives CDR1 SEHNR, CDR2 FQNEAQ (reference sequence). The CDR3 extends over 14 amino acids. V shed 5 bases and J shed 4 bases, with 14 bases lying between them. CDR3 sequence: CASSQIARVYGYTF. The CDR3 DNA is TGTGCCAGCAGCCAGATCGCCAGGGTCTATGGCTACACCTTC.

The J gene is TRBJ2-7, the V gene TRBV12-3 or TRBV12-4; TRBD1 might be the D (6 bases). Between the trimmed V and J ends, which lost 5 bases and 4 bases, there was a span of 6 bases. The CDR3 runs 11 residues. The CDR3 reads CASSTGYEQYV. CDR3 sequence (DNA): TGTGCCAGCAGTACAGGGTACGAGCAGTACGTC.

The CDR3 protein is CASSLGTGGNEQFF. CDR3 sequence (DNA): TGTGCCAGCAGCTTAGGGACAGGGGGCAATGAGCAGTTCTTC. The chain carries TRBV7-9 and TRBJ2-1; 10 bases fit TRBD1. This CDR3 contains 14 residues. V lost 1 base and J lost 6; bases outside the gene matches: 0. CDR1 is SEHNR, CDR2 FQNEAQ, per germline (reference sequence).

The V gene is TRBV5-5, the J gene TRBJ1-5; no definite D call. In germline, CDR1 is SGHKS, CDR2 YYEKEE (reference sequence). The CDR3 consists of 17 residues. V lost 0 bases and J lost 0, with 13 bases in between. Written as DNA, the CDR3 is TGTGCCAGCAGCTTGGGCCCCCTAACCTATAGCAATCAGCCCCAGCATTTT. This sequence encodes CASSLGPLTYSNQPQHF. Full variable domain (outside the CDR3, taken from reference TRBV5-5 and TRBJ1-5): DAGVTQSPTHLIKTRGQQVTLRCSPISGHKSVSWYQQVLGQGPQFIFQYYEKEERGRGNFPDRFSARQFPNYSSELNVNALLLGDSALYLCASSLGPLTYSNQPQHFGDGTRLSIL.

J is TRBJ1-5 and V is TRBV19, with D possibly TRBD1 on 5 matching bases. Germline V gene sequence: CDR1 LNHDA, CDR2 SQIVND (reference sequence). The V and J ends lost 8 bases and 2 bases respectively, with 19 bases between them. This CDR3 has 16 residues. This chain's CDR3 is CASRRSHGHRNQPQHF. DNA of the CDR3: TGTGCCAGTCGCCGATCCCACGGACATCGCAATCAGCCCCAGCATTTT.

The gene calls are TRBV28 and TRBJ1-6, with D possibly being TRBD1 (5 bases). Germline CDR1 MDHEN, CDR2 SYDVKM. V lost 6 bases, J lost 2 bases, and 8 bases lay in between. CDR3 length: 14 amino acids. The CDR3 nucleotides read TGTGCCAGCAGCCTACAGGCCTATAATTCACCCCTCCACTTT. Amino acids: CASSLQAYNSPLHF.

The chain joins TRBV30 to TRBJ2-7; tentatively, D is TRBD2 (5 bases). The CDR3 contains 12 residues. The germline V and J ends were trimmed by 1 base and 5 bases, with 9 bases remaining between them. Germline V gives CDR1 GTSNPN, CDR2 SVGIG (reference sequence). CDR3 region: CAWSGAGHEQYV. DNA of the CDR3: TGTGCCTGGAGTGGGGCGGGCCACGAGCAGTACGTC.

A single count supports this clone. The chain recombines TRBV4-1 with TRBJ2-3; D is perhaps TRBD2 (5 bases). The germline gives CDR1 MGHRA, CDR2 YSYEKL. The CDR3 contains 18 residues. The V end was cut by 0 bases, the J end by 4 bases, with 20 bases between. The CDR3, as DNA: TGCGCCAGCAGCCAAGATAGGGATGAGGAGGAGTCCCCAGATACGCAGTATTTT. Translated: CASSQDRDEEESPDTQYF.

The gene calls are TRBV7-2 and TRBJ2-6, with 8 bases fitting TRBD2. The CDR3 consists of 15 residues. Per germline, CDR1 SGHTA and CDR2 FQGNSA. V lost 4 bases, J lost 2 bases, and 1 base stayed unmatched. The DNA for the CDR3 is TGTGCCAGCAGCTCCGGGGGGGCTGGGGCCAACGTCCTGACTTTC. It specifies CASSSGGAGANVLTF. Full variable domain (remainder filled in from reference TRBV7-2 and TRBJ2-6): GAGVSQSPSNKVTEKGKDVELRCDPISGHTALYWYRQSLGQGLEFLIYFQGNSAPDKSGLPSDRFSAERTGGSVSTLTIQRTQQEDSAVYLCASSSGGAGANVLTFGAGSRLTVL.